Listed here are 31 T cell receptor beta chains from one sample, sequenced in a study of blood T cell repertoires in COVID-19. Some clones are missing from TCRdb's copy, which holds only in-frame ones; the method was immunoSEQ multiplex PCR. This table holds 200,000 to 300,000 clones, around 86% found once. The sequenced sample was peripheral blood. These TCRs come from a woman between 40 and 55 years old who had recovered from COVID-19.

V and J are TRBV5-1 and TRBJ2-7; 7 bases are a match to TRBD1. After removal of 3 bases from V and 0 bases from J, the junction contained 6 bases not matched to a gene. CDR3 length equals 15 residues. Germline values: CDR1 SGHRS, CDR2 YFSETQ. In DNA, the CDR3 is TGCGCCAGCAGCTCCTACGGGACAGTCTCCTACGAGCAGTACTTC. Translated: CASSSYGTVSYEQYF.

The chain is built from TRBV19 and TRBJ1-6; TRBD1 might be the D (6 bases). The germline gives CDR1 LNHDA, CDR2 SQIVND (reference sequence). The CDR3 is made up of 17 amino acids. Trimming shortened V by 4 bases and J by 0 bases, and 13 bases separated the two germline ends. The CDR3 protein is CASSRGQAVSYNSPLHF. CDR3 DNA sequence: TGTGCCAGTAGTAGGGGGCAGGCCGTCTCCTATAATTCACCCCTCCACTTT.

V usage is TRBV5-6 and J usage is TRBJ1-1; 8 bases agree with TRBD1. Germline CDR1 and CDR2: SGHDT and YYEEEE. The CDR3 totals 14 residues. V was clipped by 6 bases and J by 3 bases; unmatched bases: 7. CDR3 DNA: TGTGCCAGCATGGGCAACAGGGGGTACACTGAAGCTTTCTTT. Its translation: CASMGNRGYTEAFF.

The chain employs TRBV11-2 and TRBJ2-3, with D possibly TRBD2 on 6 matching bases. Trimming cost V 6 bases and J 7 bases, with 20 bases left between them. In germline, CDR1 is SGHAT, CDR2 FQNNGV. This CDR3 has 15 residues. Written as DNA, the CDR3 is TGTGCCAGCAGGACCATTGCGGGGCTGCGTAATACGCAGTATTTT. Its translation is CASRTIAGLRNTQYF. Supplemented by reference TRBV11-2 and TRBJ2-3, the full variable domain reads EAGVAQSPRYKIIEKRQSVAFWCNPISGHATLYWYQQILGQGPKLLIQFQNNGVVDDSQLPKDRFSAERLKGVDSTLKIQPAKLEDSAVYLCASRTIAGLRNTQYFGPGTRLTVL.

This clone was seen more than once but under ten times. J is TRBJ2-7 and V is TRBV19; D is possibly TRBD1 (5 bases). Trimming removed 3 bases at V and 7 bases at J, with 13 bases between. The CDR3 is 13 residues long. Germline V gene sequence: CDR1 LNHDA, CDR2 SQIVND (reference sequence). CDR3 region: CASSILQGVEQYF. Written as DNA, the CDR3 is TGTGCCAGTAGTATCCTACAAGGGGTAGAGCAGTACTTC.

V is TRBV5-5 and J is TRBJ1-1; D remains ambiguous. This CDR3 comprises 14 residues. Germline loops: CDR1 SGHKS, CDR2 YYEKEE (reference sequence). V lost 0 bases to trimming and J lost 0 bases, with 6 bases between them. The CDR3 spells CASSLDSMNTEAFF. In nucleotides, the CDR3 is TGTGCCAGCAGCTTGGACAGCATGAACACTGAAGCTTTCTTT. The full variable domain, rest sourced from reference TRBV5-5 and TRBJ1-1, is DAGVTQSPTHLIKTRGQQVTLRCSPISGHKSVSWYQQVLGQGPQFIFQYYEKEERGRGNFPDRFSARQFPNYSSELNVNALLLGDSALYLCASSLDSMNTEAFFGQGTRLTVV.

This clone was observed many times. V is TRBV6-1 and J is TRBJ2-7; TRBD2 agrees at 7 bases. The germline CDR1 and CDR2 sequences are MNHNS and SASEGT. V lost 2 bases to trimming and J lost 0 bases; unmatched junction nucleotides: 7. The CDR3 length is 16 residues. CDR3 region: CASSERRGEGSYEQYF. The CDR3, as DNA: TGTGCCAGCAGTGAAAGACGGGGGGAGGGCTCCTACGAGCAGTACTTC.

The chain uses TRBV5-1 and TRBJ1-2; TRBD1 agrees at 10 bases. Germline CDR1 SGHRS, CDR2 YFSETQ. The CDR3 runs 14 residues. The J segment lost 7 bases and the V segment lost 3 bases, leaving 6 bases of the junction unmatched. The CDR3 loop reads CASSSDRGLVGYTF. The CDR3 DNA follows: TGCGCCAGCAGCTCAGACAGGGGGCTAGTTGGCTACACCTTC.

The chain is built from TRBV4-3 and TRBJ2-1; TRBD2 matches 8 bases. The CDR3 contains 16 residues. The V and J ends lost 4 bases and 5 bases, in that order; junction bases with no gene match: 10. Germline CDR1 is LGHNA and CDR2 is YSLEER. Here the CDR3 reads CASSPLSGGVNNEQFF. The CDR3 DNA follows: TGCGCCAGCAGCCCCTTGAGCGGGGGTGTTAACAATGAGCAGTTCTTC.

The rearrangement links TRBV11-2 to TRBJ1-2; possible D gene TRBD1, 5 bases. The CDR3 spans 15 residues. V lost 1 base and J 1 base, leaving 10 bases between the germline ends. Germline values: CDR1 SGHAT, CDR2 FQNNGV. CDR3 region: CASSLGGSYNYGYTF. CDR3 DNA: TGTGCCAGCAGCTTAGGGGGCTCATATAACTATGGCTACACCTTC.

The chain is built from TRBV6-5 and TRBJ1-2, with TRBD1 matching 7 bases. Germline CDR1 reads MNHEY; CDR2 reads SVGAGI. Trimming at V came to 0 bases and at J to 3 bases, leaving 4 bases not matched to a gene. This CDR3 is 15 amino acids long. The CDR3, as DNA: TGTGCCAGCAGTTACTCGGGGACAGCGGACTATGGCTACACCTTC. Protein product: CASSYSGTADYGYTF.

The chain joins TRBV7-9 to TRBJ2-2; TRBD1 aligns across 8 bases. CDR1 and CDR2 from the germline V gene are SEHNR and FQNEAQ (reference sequence). The CDR3 extends over 21 amino acids. V shed 5 bases, J shed 6 bases, and the junction held 26 bases outside the gene matches. DNA of the CDR3: TGTGCCAGCAGCAAAACGAAGACAGGGGAGGAGTGGGGACGGGTATCCGGGGAGCTGTTTTTT. Protein product: CASSKTKTGEEWGRVSGELFF.

This chain links TRBV10-3 with TRBJ2-3, with D tentatively TRBD1 (5 bases). The CDR3 totals 13 residues. V was clipped by 5 bases and J by 3 bases, with 9 bases between them. Germline V gene lookup returns CDR1 ENHRY and CDR2 SYGVKD. The CDR3 sequence: CAISPRVTDTQYF. As DNA, the CDR3 is TGTGCCATCAGTCCCAGGGTAACAGATACGCAGTATTTT.

This sequence joins TRBV6-5 and TRBJ1-1, with 9 positions matching TRBD1. There are 14 residues in the CDR3. CDR1 and CDR2 from the germline V gene are MNHEY and SVGAGI. The J segment lost 7 bases and the V segment lost 6 bases, leaving 9 bases of the junction unmatched. The CDR3 bases are TGTGCCAGCAGGCGGACAGGGGCGAGAGTTGAAGCTTTCTTT. Translation: CASRRTGARVEAFF.

The J gene is TRBJ1-2, the V gene TRBV2; TRBD1 matches 12 bases. The CDR3 has 17 residues. Germline V CDR1 and CDR2: SNHLY, FYNNEI. V lost 6 bases, J lost 5 bases, and 13 bases stayed unmatched. CDR3 sequence reads: CASSYPPGQGAGYGYTF. The CDR3 DNA sequence: TGTGCCAGCAGCTATCCTCCGGGACAGGGGGCTGGGTATGGCTACACCTTC.

V and J are TRBV7-8 and TRBJ2-1; 9 nucleotides match TRBD1. This CDR3 contains 16 residues. Germline V gene sequence: CDR1 SGHVS, CDR2 FQNEAQ. Germline trimming cut 5 bases from V and 6 bases from J; bases unmatched to any gene: 11. The CDR3 region is CASSGGEGQGRNEQFF. The CDR3 coding sequence is TGTGCCAGCAGCGGGGGGGAGGGACAGGGTCGCAATGAGCAGTTCTTC.

This rearrangement joins TRBV18 to TRBJ2-1, with 11 bases identical to TRBD2. The CDR3 spans 16 residues. CDR1 and CDR2 from the germline V gene are KGHSH and LQKENI. The V and J ends lost 3 bases and 5 bases, in that order; junction bases with no gene match: 6. The CDR3 spells CASSPPTSGGNNEQFF. CDR3 in DNA: TGTGCCAGCTCACCGCCTACTAGCGGGGGAAACAATGAGCAGTTCTTC.

J is TRBJ2-5 and V is TRBV19; TRBD2 matches at 12 bases. Germline loops: CDR1 LNHDA, CDR2 SQIVND (reference sequence). With V trimmed by 10 bases and J by 5 bases, 11 bases remained unmatched. The CDR3 has 15 residues. The CDR3 protein is CATALLAGGPETQYF. Written as DNA, the CDR3 is TGTGCCACCGCCCTTCTAGCGGGGGGGCCGGAGACCCAGTACTTC.

This sequence joins TRBV13 and TRBJ2-3; D possibly corresponds to TRBD2 (5 bases). This CDR3 region has 15 residues. Germline V CDR1 and CDR2: PRHDT, FYEKMQ (reference sequence). Trimming took off 1 base at V and 3 bases at J, with 11 bases between the two ends. This CDR3 is CASSLEPGLTDTQYF. CDR3 DNA: TGTGCCAGCAGCTTAGAGCCGGGATTGACAGATACGCAGTATTTT. Together with reference TRBV13 and TRBJ2-3, the CDR3 gives the full variable domain: AAGVIQSPRHLIKEKRETATLKCYPIPRHDTVYWYQQGPGQDPQFLISFYEKMQSDKGSIPDRFSAQQFSDYHSELNMSSLELGDSALYFCASSLEPGLTDTQYFGPGTRLTVL.

The chain uses TRBV19 and TRBJ2-4, with 8 nucleotides matching TRBD1. J gave up 1 base and V 2 bases, and 10 bases lay outside the gene matches. Germline assignment: CDR1 LNHDA and CDR2 SQIVND (reference sequence). The CDR3 contains 18 residues. CDR3 DNA: TGTGCCAGTAGTATAACCTCAGGGGGCGTAAAGGCCAAAAACATTCAGTACTTC. Its translation: CASSITSGGVKAKNIQYF.

The chain carries TRBV10-3 and TRBJ1-2; D gene uncertain. The CDR3 is 14 amino acids. From germline, CDR1 is ENHRY and CDR2 SYGVKD. V was shortened by 0 bases and J by 4 bases, with 9 bases between the two germline ends. For the CDR3, the DNA is TGTGCCATCAGTGAGTCAGGAGTTTTCTATGGCTACACCTTC. Amino acid sequence: CAISESGVFYGYTF.

This clone was picked up one time. The chain uses TRBV7-2 and TRBJ2-7; weak D call: TRBD1 (5 bases). This CDR3 is built from 15 residues. Germline V lookup: CDR1 SGHTA, CDR2 FQGNSA. Trimming pared 1 base from V and 2 bases from J, leaving 12 bases between. The CDR3 nucleotides read TGTGCCAGCAGCTTAGTCGCAGGGTTGACCTACGAGCAGTACTTC. Translated: CASSLVAGLTYEQYF.

The genes are TRBV7-9 and TRBJ1-2; the match to TRBD1 covers 9 bases. From germline, CDR1 is SEHNR and CDR2 FQNEAQ (reference sequence). The CDR3 covers 13 residues. Losses at the gene ends were 3 bases for V and 8 bases for J; bases not matched to a gene: 4. This chain's CDR3 is CASSFTGGLGYTF. Here the CDR3 DNA reads TGTGCCAGCAGCTTCACAGGGGGCCTAGGCTACACCTTC.

V and J are TRBV7-9 and TRBJ1-2; 7 positions agree with TRBD1. CDR3 size: 14 residues. The trim removed 1 base at V and 5 bases at J, leaving 4 bases unmatched. Looked up from germline, CDR1 is SEHNR and CDR2 is FQNEAQ (reference sequence). CDR3 region: CASSLGGRGYGYTF. The CDR3 DNA reads TGTGCCAGCAGCTTAGGTGGCAGGGGGTATGGCTACACCTTC.

The V gene is TRBV29-1, the J gene TRBJ1-1, with 7 bases lining up with TRBD1. The CDR3 is made up of 12 amino acids. Germline trimming cut 7 bases from V and 3 bases from J; bases unmatched to any gene: 5. Germline V gene lookup returns CDR1 SQVTM and CDR2 ANQGSEA. CDR3 protein: CSADRVYTEAFF. In DNA form, the CDR3 reads TGCAGCGCCGACAGGGTTTACACTGAAGCTTTCTTT. The full variable domain, with the rest looked up from reference TRBV29-1 and TRBJ1-1, is SAVISQKPSRDICQRGTSLTIQCQVDSQVTMMFWYRQQPGQSLTLIATANQGSEATYESGFVIDKFPISRPNLTFSTLTVSNMSPEDSSIYLCSADRVYTEAFFGQGTRLTVV.

The rearrangement uses TRBV5-4 and TRBJ1-4; D is unresolved. V was pared by 4 bases and J by 7 bases, with 17 bases between. Germline V gene data show CDR1 as SGHNT and CDR2 as YYREEE (reference sequence). This CDR3 has 15 amino acids. CDR3 nucleotides: TGTGCCAGCAGCCCGGGAGGTGCCCGGAGTGAAAAACTGTTTTTT. Translating gives CASSPGGARSEKLFF.

The V and J genes are TRBV4-1 and TRBJ2-3, with TRBD1 as a possible D gene (5 bases). Germline V gene sequence: CDR1 MGHRA, CDR2 YSYEKL. Trimming stripped 6 bases from V and 4 bases from J, with 20 bases between. CDR3 size: 16 residues. The CDR3 coding sequence is TGCGCCAGCAGTCCAACAGGTCCCCGTTGGGCAGATACGCAGTATTTT. Its protein product is CASSPTGPRWADTQYF.

The CDR3 coding sequence is TGTGCCAGCAGCTTAGGCAGTTACACAGATACGCAGTATTTT. Its translation is CASSLGSYTDTQYF. This chain uses TRBV7-9 with TRBJ2-3; D call uncertain. Trimming pared 1 base from V and 2 bases from J, leaving 7 bases between. CDR3 length: 14 residues. Germline V gives CDR1 SEHNR, CDR2 FQNEAQ (reference sequence).

This clone was picked up one time. The V gene is TRBV4-1, the J gene TRBJ1-5; D unresolved. The CDR3 loop spans 13 amino acids. Trimming removed 1 base from V and 6 bases from J, with 7 bases in between. From germline, CDR1 is MGHRA and CDR2 YSYEKL. The CDR3 bases are TGCGCCAGCAGCCAAGGTCTAGGTCAGCCCCAGCATTTT. Translated, it gives CASSQGLGQPQHF.

The V and J genes are TRBV3-1 (or the pseudogene TRBV3-2) and TRBJ1-1; the D is unclear. Trimming removed 3 bases at V and 0 bases at J, with 8 bases between. Germline CDR1 reads LGHDT; CDR2 reads YNNKEL (reference sequence). This CDR3 has 14 residues. The CDR3 bases are TGTGCCAGCAGCCATTTGGGCATGAACACTGAAGCTTTCTTT. Protein: CASSHLGMNTEAFF.

The chain joins TRBV10-3 to TRBJ1-1, with a possible D match to TRBD1 (5 bases). The germline V gene has CDR1 ENHRY and CDR2 SYGVKD. Trimming took off 6 bases at V and 0 bases at J, with 20 bases between the two ends. The CDR3 loop spans 17 amino acids. CDR3 sequence reads: CAIRGGTRQIMNTEAFF. The CDR3 nucleotides read TGTGCCATCAGGGGGGGAACCCGACAGATCATGAACACTGAAGCTTTCTTT.